Sequencing of this T cell receptor (beta chain) was carried out in a study of tumor-infiltrating lymphocytes in oesophageal squamous cell carcinoma. Germline CDR1 reads SGHVS; CDR2 reads FNYEAQ. Trimming left V 1 base short and J 4 bases short, with 10 bases between. This CDR3 is 14 amino acids long. TCRdb fed the PCR reads into MiXCR, producing one record per CDR3 protein. The table shows 18,000 or so distinct CDR3 sequences, with 35% to 50% occurring only once. This sequence joins TRBV7-6 and TRBJ2-5; no definite D call. Sequenced sample: normal esophageal tissue next to the tumor. This clonotype was sampled from a male donor with esophageal squamous cell carcinoma. The CDR3 region is CASSLGSARETQYF. CDR3 nucleotides: TGTGCCAGCAGCTTAGGATCGGCCAGAGAGACCCAGTACTTC.